This TCR beta chain was retrieved from a study of CD8+ T cells in alopecia areata. For the study at large: The drug, oral tofacitinib, was given to treated patients at 5 to 10 mg twice daily.

Deletions cut 5 bases from V and 2 bases from J, with 12 bases between. The CDR3 consists of 14 residues. Germline V CDR1 and CDR2: MNHNY, SVGAGI (reference sequence). In its sample, this clone was seen a few times. Treatment noted: oral pan-JAK inhibitor, 5-10 mg twice daily. The sequencing template was cDNA reverse transcribed from extracted RNA. Method: immunoSEQ multiplex PCR; TCRdb's copy keeps in-frame clones and lacks some. This table holds 60,000 to 85,000 clones, about 71% found once. This receptor was identified in a human donor with alopecia areata. Sequencing used CD8+ T cells sorted from blood, obtained at week 24, from a patient treated with tofacitinib. The V gene is TRBV6-6, the J gene TRBJ1-1, with D uncertain. The CDR3 protein is CASSLEAANTEAFF. The DNA of the CDR3 is TGTGCCAGCAGTCTGGAGGCCGCCAACACTGAAGCTTTCTTT.